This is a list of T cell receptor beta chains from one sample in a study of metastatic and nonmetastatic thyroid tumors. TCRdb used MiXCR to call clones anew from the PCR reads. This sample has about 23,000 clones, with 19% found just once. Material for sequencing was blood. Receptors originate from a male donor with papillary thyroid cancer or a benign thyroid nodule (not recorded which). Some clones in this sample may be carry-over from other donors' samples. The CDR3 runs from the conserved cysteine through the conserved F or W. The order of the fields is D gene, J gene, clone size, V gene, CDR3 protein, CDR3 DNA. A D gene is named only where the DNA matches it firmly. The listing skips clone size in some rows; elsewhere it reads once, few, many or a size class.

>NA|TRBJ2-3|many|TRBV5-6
CASSLDGSWRADTQYF
TGTGCCAGCAGCTTGGACGGGAGCTGGAGAGCAGATACGCAGTATTTT
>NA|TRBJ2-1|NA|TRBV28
CASTPSRGGYNEQFF
TGTGCCAGCACCCCGTCGAGGGGGGGCTACAATGAGCAGTTCTTC
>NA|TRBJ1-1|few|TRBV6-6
CASSYLGFYTEAFF
TGTGCCAGCAGTTACCTAGGCTTCTACACTGAAGCTTTCTTT
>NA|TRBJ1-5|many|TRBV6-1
CASSRPNQPQHF
TGTGCCAGCAGCCGACCTAATCAGCCCCAGCATTTT
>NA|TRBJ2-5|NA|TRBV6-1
CASIDPHSRVAAQTQYF
TGTGCCAGCATAGACCCCCATTCCAGGGTGGCGGCTCAGACCCAGTACTTC
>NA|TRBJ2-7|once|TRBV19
CASSIISLVGIPYEQYF
TGTGCCAGTAGTATTATCTCCTTGGTCGGGATTCCGTACGAGCAGTACTTC
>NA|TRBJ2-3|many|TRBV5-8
CASSYSTDTQYF
TGTGCCAGCAGCTACAGCACAGATACGCAGTATTTT
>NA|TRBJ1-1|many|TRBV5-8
CASSLGTEAFF
TGTGCCAGCAGCTTAGGGACTGAAGCTTTCTTT
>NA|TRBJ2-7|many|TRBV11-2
CASSRELGSVYEQYF
TGTGCCAGCAGCCGGGAACTAGGTTCGGTCTACGAGCAGTACTTC
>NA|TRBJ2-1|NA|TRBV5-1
CASSDAWNEQFF
TGCGCCAGCAGCGATGCCTGGAATGAGCAGTTCTTC
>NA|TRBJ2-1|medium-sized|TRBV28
CASRISGYNEQFF
TGTGCCAGCCGAATTAGCGGCTACAATGAGCAGTTCTTC
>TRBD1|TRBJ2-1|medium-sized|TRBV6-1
CASSLRDRDNEQFF
TGTGCCAGCAGCCTCCGGGACAGGGACAATGAGCAGTTCTTC
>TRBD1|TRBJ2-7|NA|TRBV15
CATSRGTGGIYEQYF
TGTGCCACCAGCAGAGGGACAGGGGGGATCTACGAGCAGTACTTC
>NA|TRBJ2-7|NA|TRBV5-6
CASTIQQAYEQYF
TGTGCCAGCACCATTCAGCAGGCCTACGAGCAGTACTTC
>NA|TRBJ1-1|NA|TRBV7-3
CASSLGFLNTEAFF
TGTGCCAGCAGCTTGGGGTTCCTGAACACTGAAGCTTTCTTT
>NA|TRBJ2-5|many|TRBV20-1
CSARDGIAVQETQYF
TGCAGTGCTAGAGATGGGATAGCGGTACAAGAGACCCAGTACTTC
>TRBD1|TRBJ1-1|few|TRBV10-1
CASSEGDRRGTEAFF
TGCGCCAGCAGTGAGGGGGACAGGAGGGGCACTGAAGCTTTCTTT
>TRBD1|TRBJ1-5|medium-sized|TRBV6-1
CASSSDRGQPQHF
TGTGCCAGCAGTTCGGACAGGGGGCAGCCCCAGCATTTT
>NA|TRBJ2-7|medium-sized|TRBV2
CASSEDGGSYEQYF
TGTGCCAGCAGTGAGGACGGAGGCTCCTACGAGCAGTACTTC
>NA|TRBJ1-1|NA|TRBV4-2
CASSLIGAGRGRGNTEAFF
TGTGCCAGCAGCCTGATTGGGGCCGGCAGGGGACGAGGGAACACTGAAGCTTTCTTT
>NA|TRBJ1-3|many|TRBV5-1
CASSSAGFGNTIYF
TGCGCCAGCAGCTCGGCGGGGTTCGGAAACACCATATATTTT
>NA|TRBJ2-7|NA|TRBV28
CASRLSLIPYEQYF
TGTGCCAGCAGACTTAGCTTGATCCCCTACGAGCAGTACTTC
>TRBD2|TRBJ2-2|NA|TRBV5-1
CASSPRTSGRTGELFF
TGCGCCAGCAGCCCACGGACTAGCGGGAGAACCGGGGAGCTGTTTTTT
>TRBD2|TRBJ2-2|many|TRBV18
CASSPGAGVRTGELFF
TGTGCCAGCTCACCAGGGGCGGGAGTACGCACCGGGGAGCTGTTTTTT
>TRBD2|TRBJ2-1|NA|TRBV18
CASGSGRTYNEQFF
TGTGCCAGCGGCAGCGGGAGGACTTACAATGAGCAGTTCTTC
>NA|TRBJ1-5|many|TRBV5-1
CASSPAGPETGPQHF
TGCGCCAGCAGCCCGGCTGGGCCCGAGACGGGGCCCCAGCATTTT
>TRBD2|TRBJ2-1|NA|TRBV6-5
CASSSDGAGVYNEQFF
TGTGCCAGCAGTTCGGACGGGGCGGGAGTCTACAATGAGCAGTTCTTC
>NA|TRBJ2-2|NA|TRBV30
CAWSVRGRGGTGELFF
TGTGCCTGGAGTGTACGGGGCAGGGGGGGCACCGGGGAGCTGTTTTTT
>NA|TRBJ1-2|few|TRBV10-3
CAIRSDNCGYTF
TGTGCCATCAGATCCGATAACTGTGGCTACACCTTC
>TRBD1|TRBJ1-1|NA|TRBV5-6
CASSLEGARGMNTEAFF
TGTGCCAGCAGCTTGGAGGGGGCGCGGGGGATGAACACTGAAGCTTTCTTT
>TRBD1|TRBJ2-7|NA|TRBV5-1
CASSTGQEGTYEQYF
TGCGCCAGCAGCACCGGACAGGAAGGGACCTACGAGCAGTACTTC
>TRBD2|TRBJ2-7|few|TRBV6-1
CASSEGASGPLNEQYF
TGTGCCAGCAGTGAAGGAGCTAGCGGCCCCCTGAACGAGCAGTACTTC
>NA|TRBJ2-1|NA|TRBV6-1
CASSHGPPRDEQFF
TGTGCCAGCAGTCACGGGCCCCCGAGGGATGAGCAGTTCTTC
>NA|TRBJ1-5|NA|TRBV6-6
CASSYGLGNGQPQHF
TGTGCCAGCAGTTACGGGCTGGGGAACGGTCAGCCCCAGCATTTT
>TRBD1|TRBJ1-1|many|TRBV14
CASSRLKTGGMGTEAFF
TGTGCCAGCAGCCGACTTAAGACAGGGGGCATGGGCACTGAAGCTTTCTTT
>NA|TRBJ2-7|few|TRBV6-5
CASSYSTGGLLSYGQYF
TGTGCCAGCAGTTACTCGACTGGAGGACTACTTTCCTACGGGCAGTACTTC
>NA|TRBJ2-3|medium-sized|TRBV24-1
CATSDTGLSTDTQYF
TGTGCCACCAGTGATACAGGGCTCAGCACAGATACGCAGTATTTT
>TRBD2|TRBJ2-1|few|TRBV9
CASSVEGLAGNEHFF
TGTGCCAGCAGCGTAGAAGGACTAGCTGGAAACGAGCATTTCTTC
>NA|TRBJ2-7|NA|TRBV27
CASLLEQYF
TGTGCTAGCCTTCTTGAGCAGTACTTC
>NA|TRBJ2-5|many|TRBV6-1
CASSHSLRGETQYF
TGTGCCAGCAGTCATAGCCTCCGAGGGGAGACCCAGTACTTC
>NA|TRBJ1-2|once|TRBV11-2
CASSLDGQTGGGYTF
TGTGCCAGCAGCTTAGATGGGCAGACAGGAGGTGGCTACACCTTC
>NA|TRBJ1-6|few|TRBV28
CASSSTPPEYSPLHF
TGTGCCAGCAGTTCAACCCCGCCGGAGTATTCACCCCTCCACTTT